Each of the 19 T cell receptor beta chains below was sequenced from the same sample in a study of OX40 agonist ivuxolimab in advanced cancers. Libraries were prepared by immunoSEQ multiplex PCR; TCRdb keeps only in-frame clonotypes and omits some of them. The sample holds about 110,000 clones, approximately 90% seen once. Sequencing was performed on CD4+ or CD8+ T cells sorted from blood, taken in a trial of the OX40 agonist ivuxolimab. Receptors originate from an adult with an advanced solid tumor such as melanoma, head and neck, liver or kidney cancer.

The gene calls are TRBV2 and TRBJ1-3; 10 bases match TRBD1. This CDR3 spans 15 amino acids. After removal of 4 bases from V and 8 bases from J, the junction contained 8 bases not matched to a gene. Germline V CDR1 and CDR2: SNHLY, FYNNEI. The CDR3 here is CASSVGTGAGDTIYF. The DNA for the CDR3 is TGTGCCAGCAGTGTGGGGACAGGGGCTGGCGACACCATATATTTT.

The J gene is TRBJ1-2, the V gene TRBV7-9; possible D gene TRBD1, 5 bases. Germline loops: CDR1 SEHNR, CDR2 FQNEAQ (reference sequence). There are 17 residues in the CDR3. V was pared by 1 base and J by 0 bases, with 15 bases between. The CDR3 DNA reads as TGTGCCAGCAGCTTAGGGGGCGGGCGGATGGCTAACTATGGCTACACCTTC. This sequence encodes CASSLGGGRMANYGYTF.

The chain joins TRBV2 to TRBJ1-1; 11 nucleotides align to TRBD1. J lost 5 bases, V lost 10 bases, and 6 bases had no gene match. This CDR3 spans 13 amino acids. The germline V gene encodes CDR1 SNHLY and CDR2 FYNNEI. CDR3 DNA: TGTGCCATAACCGGGACAGGGGGAACTGAAGCTTTCTTT. Translated, it gives CAITGTGGTEAFF.

The chain carries TRBV7-6 and TRBJ2-5; unclear D gene. The V gene's germline CDR1 is SGHVS and CDR2 FNYEAQ. V gave up 5 bases and J gave up 5 bases, with 12 bases separating them. This CDR3 contains 13 residues. The CDR3 coding sequence is TGTGCCAGCAGCCCCCGCCCGCGGGAGACCCAGTACTTC. This encodes CASSPRPRETQYF.

This chain connects TRBV14 to TRBJ1-2; D is perhaps TRBD1 (6 bases). V lost 5 bases to trimming and J lost 5 bases, with 15 bases between them. The CDR3 sequence is 14 residues long. CDR1 SGHDN and CDR2 FVKESK come from the germline V gene. CDR3 sequence reads: CASSYGTTRYGYTF. The CDR3 DNA follows: TGTGCCAGCAGCTACGGGACAACACGTTATGGCTACACCTTC.

The rearrangement uses TRBV5-8 and TRBJ2-2; D may match TRBD1 or TRBD2 (6 bases each). CDR1 and CDR2 (germline): SGHTS, YDEGEE. Trimming left V 5 bases short and J 5 bases short, with 13 bases between. This CDR3 has 14 amino acids. The CDR3 spells CASRYVGGTGELFF. The CDR3 nucleotides are TGTGCCAGCAGATACGTAGGGGGGACCGGGGAGCTGTTTTTT.

This sequence joins TRBV6-5 and TRBJ1-5; D uncertain. The CDR3 spans 14 residues. Deletions cut 6 bases from V and 3 bases from J, with 12 bases between. Germline V gene lookup returns CDR1 MNHEY and CDR2 SVGAGI. CDR3 amino acids: CASSDTSSNQPQHF. The CDR3 nucleotides are TGTGCCAGCAGCGATACAAGTTCCAATCAGCCCCAGCATTTT.

This chain links TRBV9 with TRBJ2-1; 10 bases map to TRBD2. This CDR3 is 15 amino acids long. The V segment lost 3 bases and the J segment 6 bases; nucleotides outside the gene matches: 6. Germline V CDR1 and CDR2: SGDLS, YYNGEE. CDR3 in amino acids: CASSEAGGLLNEQFF. DNA of the CDR3: TGTGCCAGCAGCGAAGCGGGAGGGTTGCTCAATGAGCAGTTCTTC.

V usage is TRBV4-1 and J usage is TRBJ2-3; no reliable D call. CDR3 length equals 13 residues. V dropped 1 base and J dropped 4 bases, with 6 bases sitting between them. CDR1 and CDR2 (germline): MGHRA, YSYEKL. CDR3 region: CASSQVRADTQYF. CDR3 DNA sequence: TGCGCCAGCAGCCAAGTTCGGGCAGATACGCAGTATTTT.

The J gene is TRBJ2-5, the V gene TRBV7-8; TRBD2 might be the D (7 bases). Trimming left V 11 bases short and J 1 base short, with 11 bases between. From germline, CDR1 is SGHVS and CDR2 FQNEAQ. The CDR3 runs 12 residues. CDR3 nucleotides: TGTGCCTCGGGGGGCGTCCAAGAGACCCAGTACTTC. It translates to CASGGVQETQYF.

The CDR3 reads CASSEVGGGGAPDTQYF. In DNA form, the CDR3 reads TGTGCCAGCAGTGAAGTCGGGGGCGGGGGGGCCCCAGATACGCAGTATTTT. The genes are TRBV6-1 and TRBJ2-3; 9 nucleotides line up with TRBD2. Trimming removed 1 base from V and 4 bases from J; junction bases left unmatched: 9. The germline gives CDR1 MNHNS, CDR2 SASEGT. This CDR3 has 17 residues.

J is TRBJ2-5 and V is TRBV19, with 7 bases aligning to TRBD1. CDR3 length: 12 residues. The germline gives CDR1 LNHDA, CDR2 SQIVND (reference sequence). V lost 8 bases to trimming and J lost 5 bases; unmatched junction nucleotides: 5. CDR3 sequence: CASSTGMETQYF. The CDR3 nucleotides are TGTGCCAGTTCGACAGGGATGGAGACCCAGTACTTC.

V gene TRBV11-3 combines with J gene TRBJ2-7, with 9 nucleotides matching TRBD1. The V gene's germline CDR1 is SGHNT and CDR2 YENEEA. With 5 bases clipped from V and 9 bases from J, the junction kept 2 bases outside the gene matches. There are 11 residues in the CDR3. The DNA of the CDR3 is TGTGCCAGCAGCGCGGACAGGGGGCAGTACTTC. Protein sequence: CASSADRGQYF. Supplemented by reference TRBV11-3 and TRBJ2-7, the full variable domain reads EAGVVQSPRYKIIEKKQPVAFWCNPISGHNTLYWYLQNLGQGPELLIRYENEEAVDDSQLPKDRFSAERLKGVDSTLKIQPAELGDSAVYLCASSADRGQYFGPGTRLTVT.

The chain combines TRBV30 with TRBJ2-7; D may be TRBD1 (5 bases). Trimming cost V 7 bases and J 4 bases, with 17 bases left between them. CDR1 and CDR2 from the germline V gene are GTSNPN and SVGIG (reference sequence). The length of the CDR3 is 13 residues. The chain's CDR3 is CASADSLGYEQYF. In DNA form, the CDR3 reads TGTGCCTCCGCAGACAGCCTTGGTTACGAGCAGTACTTC.

The chain is built from TRBV6-1 and TRBJ1-1, with unresolved D. Germline CDR1 and CDR2: MNHNS and SASEGT. V shed 1 base and J shed 3 bases, with 9 bases lying between them. CDR3 length: 14 amino acids. The DNA for the CDR3 is TGTGCCAGCAGTGAAGGTCAGGACTACACTGAAGCTTTCTTT. Translation gives CASSEGQDYTEAFF.

V usage is TRBV6-1 and J usage is TRBJ2-7, with TRBD2 matching over 12 bases. The trim removed 5 bases at V and 2 bases at J, leaving 4 bases unmatched. The CDR3 contains 15 residues. The germline gives CDR1 MNHNS, CDR2 SASEGT. CDR3 sequence: CASSKTSGGTYEQYF. The CDR3 region has the DNA TGTGCCAGCAGTAAAACTAGCGGGGGGACCTACGAGCAGTACTTC.

In nucleotides, the CDR3 is TGCGCCAGCAGCTTGGAGGCTAGCGGGAGCTACGAGCAGTACTTC. Translated, it gives CASSLEASGSYEQYF. V gene TRBV5-1 combines with J gene TRBJ2-7; TRBD2 matches at 10 bases. The germline CDR1 and CDR2 sequences are SGHRS and YFSETQ. V lost 0 bases to trimming and J lost 3 bases; unmatched junction nucleotides: 3. The CDR3 runs 15 residues.

The genes are TRBV13 and TRBJ1-1; D is unclear. Germline V lookup: CDR1 PRHDT, CDR2 FYEKMQ (reference sequence). The CDR3 is made up of 14 amino acids. V was clipped by 3 bases and J by 0 bases, with 8 bases between them. The DNA of the CDR3 is TGTGCCAGCAGCTTGGGGAGCGTGAACACTGAAGCTTTCTTT. Protein product: CASSLGSVNTEAFF.

The V and J genes are TRBV19 and TRBJ1-5, with D tentatively TRBD1 (6 bases). This CDR3 spans 19 amino acids. Trimming pared 1 base from V and 0 bases from J, leaving 19 bases between. Germline V gives CDR1 LNHDA, CDR2 SQIVND (reference sequence). The CDR3 is CASSIVPWTVDYSNQPQHF. The CDR3 nucleotides are TGTGCCAGTAGTATAGTCCCTTGGACAGTAGATTATAGCAATCAGCCCCAGCATTTT.